These T cell receptor beta chains were read from a single sample in a study of T cells after posttransplantation cyclophosphamide. The protocol was immunoSEQ multiplex PCR, while the TCRdb copy is restricted to in-frame clones and leaves out a portion. The table records 10,000 to 13,000 clones, more than 75% of them present only once. The specimen comprised CD4+ T cells sorted from PBMCs, sampled after allogeneic stem cell transplant with posttransplant cyclophosphamide. The receptors derive from a young adult male patient who received an allogeneic stem cell transplant from a related donor, was CMV-positive, and had acute GVHD only. The T cells may partly be graft donor cells. CDR3s include the opening cysteine and the closing phenylalanine or tryptophan. Fields, in order: D gene, J gene, clone size, V gene, CDR3 DNA, CDR3 protein. A D gene is named only where the DNA matches it firmly. The size entry is marked missing in some rows and otherwise reads once, few, many or a size class.

D gene: TRBD2
J gene: TRBJ2-3
clone size: -
V gene: TRBV27
CDR3 DNA: TGTGCCAGCAGTTTATCGGCGTCTAGCGGGGCCCCAGATACGCAGTATTTT
CDR3 protein: CASSLSASSGAPDTQYF

D gene: TRBD1
J gene: TRBJ2-5
clone size: -
V gene: TRBV28
CDR3 DNA: TGTGCCAGCAGTTTTATGGGGACAGGAAGGGAGACCCAGTACTTC
CDR3 protein: CASSFMGTGRETQYF

D gene: TRBD2
J gene: TRBJ2-3
clone size: -
V gene: TRBV4-1
CDR3 DNA: TGCGCCAGCAGCCAAGCGGGGGGGACCGGGGATACGCAGTATTTT
CDR3 protein: CASSQAGGTGDTQYF

D gene: -
J gene: TRBJ2-1
clone size: -
V gene: TRBV4-3
CDR3 DNA: TGCGCCAGCAGCCAAGATCTTCCAGGAGGGGGGGATTACAATGAGCAGTTCTTC
CDR3 protein: CASSQDLPGGGDYNEQFF

D gene: -
J gene: TRBJ2-1
clone size: -
V gene: TRBV2
CDR3 DNA: TGTGCCAGCAGTGTTGGGAGCCCCGGAAACAATGAGCAGTTCTTC
CDR3 protein: CASSVGSPGNNEQFF

D gene: TRBD1
J gene: TRBJ2-1
clone size: -
V gene: TRBV19
CDR3 DNA: TGTGCCAGTAGTATCACAGGGGGTCGCGGCTCCTACAATGAGCAGTTCTTC
CDR3 protein: CASSITGGRGSYNEQFF

D gene: TRBD2
J gene: TRBJ2-7
clone size: -
V gene: TRBV7-2
CDR3 DNA: TGTGCCAGCAGCTTAGCAGTAGCGGGGGCGGGGGAGCAGTACTTC
CDR3 protein: CASSLAVAGAGEQYF

D gene: -
J gene: TRBJ2-7
clone size: -
V gene: TRBV18
CDR3 DNA: TGTGCCAGCTCACCACGGGGGGTTCTCGACGAGCAGTACTTC
CDR3 protein: CASSPRGVLDEQYF

D gene: TRBD1
J gene: TRBJ2-4
clone size: -
V gene: TRBV6-1
CDR3 DNA: TGTGCCACATCGACAGGGCCCCAAAACATTCAGTACTTC
CDR3 protein: CATSTGPQNIQYF

D gene: -
J gene: TRBJ2-7
clone size: -
V gene: TRBV11-2
CDR3 DNA: TGTGCCAGCAGCTCAGGGGCGGGCGAGCAGTACTTC
CDR3 protein: CASSSGAGEQYF

D gene: TRBD1
J gene: TRBJ2-1
clone size: -
V gene: TRBV7-2
CDR3 DNA: TGTGCCAGCAGCCCCAGGGGGTCGGGAAATGAGCAGTTCTTC
CDR3 protein: CASSPRGSGNEQFF

D gene: -
J gene: TRBJ2-2
clone size: -
V gene: TRBV19
CDR3 DNA: TGTGCCAGTAGTATATCCGGCACCGGGGAGCTGTTTTTT
CDR3 protein: CASSISGTGELFF

D gene: TRBD2
J gene: TRBJ2-3
clone size: -
V gene: TRBV7-9
CDR3 DNA: TGTGCCAGCAGCTTAAGCAGCGGGGGTACGCAGTATTTT
CDR3 protein: CASSLSSGGTQYF

D gene: -
J gene: TRBJ1-2
clone size: -
V gene: TRBV7-3
CDR3 DNA: TGTGCCAGCAGCTTAGCGGCGGGCCTTGGCTACACCTTC
CDR3 protein: CASSLAAGLGYTF

D gene: TRBD1
J gene: TRBJ1-2
clone size: -
V gene: TRBV2
CDR3 DNA: TGTGCCAGCAGTGAAGACGGGACAGGGGGCGTTGGCTACACCTTC
CDR3 protein: CASSEDGTGGVGYTF

D gene: TRBD2
J gene: TRBJ2-3
clone size: -
V gene: TRBV11-3
CDR3 DNA: TGTGCCAGCAGCCCGGGGACTAGCGGCCTCACAGATACGCAGTATTTT
CDR3 protein: CASSPGTSGLTDTQYF

D gene: -
J gene: TRBJ1-4
clone size: -
V gene: TRBV29-1
CDR3 DNA: TGCAGCGTGTCGGGAGAAACTGAAAAACTGTTTTTT
CDR3 protein: CSVSGETEKLFF

D gene: TRBD2
J gene: TRBJ2-5
clone size: -
V gene: TRBV28
CDR3 DNA: TGTGCCAGCAGTTTGGGGCGGGGGGCACTACAAGAGACCCAGTACTTC
CDR3 protein: CASSLGRGALQETQYF

D gene: -
J gene: TRBJ1-6
clone size: -
V gene: TRBV18
CDR3 DNA: TGTGCCAGCTCACCGGATAGGGGTTCACCCCTCCACTTT
CDR3 protein: CASSPDRGSPLHF

D gene: -
J gene: TRBJ1-6
clone size: -
V gene: TRBV10-3
CDR3 DNA: TGTGCCATCAAGGGGTCTTATAATTCACCCCTCCACTTT
CDR3 protein: CAIKGSYNSPLHF

D gene: -
J gene: TRBJ1-3
clone size: -
V gene: TRBV6-5
CDR3 DNA: TGTGCCAGCAGCCGTGACAGAAACACCATATATTTT
CDR3 protein: CASSRDRNTIYF

D gene: TRBD1
J gene: TRBJ1-1
clone size: -
V gene: TRBV7-2
CDR3 DNA: TGTGCCAGCAGCCCCAGACAGGGCGGCACTGAAGCTTTCTTT
CDR3 protein: CASSPRQGGTEAFF

D gene: -
J gene: TRBJ2-1
clone size: -
V gene: TRBV9
CDR3 DNA: TGTGCCAGCAGCGTAGGGGACACCCCTTACAATGAGCAGTTCTTC
CDR3 protein: CASSVGDTPYNEQFF

D gene: -
J gene: TRBJ2-7
clone size: -
V gene: TRBV15
CDR3 DNA: TGTGCCACCAGCACTGTGTTCGGTGAGCAGTACTTC
CDR3 protein: CATSTVFGEQYF

D gene: TRBD1
J gene: TRBJ2-5
clone size: -
V gene: TRBV28
CDR3 DNA: TGTGCCAGCGGAAGGACAGGCGTCCAAGAGACCCAGTACTTC
CDR3 protein: CASGRTGVQETQYF

D gene: TRBD1
J gene: TRBJ2-7
clone size: once
V gene: TRBV6-5
CDR3 DNA: TGTGCCAGCAGGCCGGGACAGGTTACCTACGAGCAGTACTTC
CDR3 protein: CASRPGQVTYEQYF